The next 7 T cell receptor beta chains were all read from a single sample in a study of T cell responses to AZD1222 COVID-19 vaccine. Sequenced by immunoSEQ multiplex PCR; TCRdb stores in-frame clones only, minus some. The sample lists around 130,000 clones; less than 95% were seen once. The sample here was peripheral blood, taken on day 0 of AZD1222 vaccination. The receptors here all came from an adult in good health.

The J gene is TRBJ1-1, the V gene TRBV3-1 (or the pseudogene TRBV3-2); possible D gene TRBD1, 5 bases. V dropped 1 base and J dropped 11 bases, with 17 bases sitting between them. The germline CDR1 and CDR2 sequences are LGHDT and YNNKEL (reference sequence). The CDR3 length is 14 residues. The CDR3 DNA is TGTGCCAGCAGCCAAGCAGGGAGCCGGAGGTTGGCTTTCTTT. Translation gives CASSQAGSRRLAFF.

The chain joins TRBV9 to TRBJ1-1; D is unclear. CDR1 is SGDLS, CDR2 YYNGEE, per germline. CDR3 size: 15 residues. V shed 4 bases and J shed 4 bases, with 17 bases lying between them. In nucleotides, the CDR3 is TGTGCCAGCAGCCCGAGGGCGCTATTGGGCACTGAAGCTTTCTTT. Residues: CASSPRALLGTEAFF.

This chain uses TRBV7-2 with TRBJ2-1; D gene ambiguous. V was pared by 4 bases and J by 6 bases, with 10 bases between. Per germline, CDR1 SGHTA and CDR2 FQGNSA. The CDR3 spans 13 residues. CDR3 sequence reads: CASSWGRVNEQFF. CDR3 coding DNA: TGTGCCAGCAGCTGGGGTCGGGTCAATGAGCAGTTCTTC. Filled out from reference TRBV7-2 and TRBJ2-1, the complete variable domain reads GAGVSQSPSNKVTEKGKDVELRCDPISGHTALYWYRQSLGQGLEFLIYFQGNSAPDKSGLPSDRFSAERTGGSVSTLTIQRTQQEDSAVYLCASSWGRVNEQFFGPGTRLTVL.

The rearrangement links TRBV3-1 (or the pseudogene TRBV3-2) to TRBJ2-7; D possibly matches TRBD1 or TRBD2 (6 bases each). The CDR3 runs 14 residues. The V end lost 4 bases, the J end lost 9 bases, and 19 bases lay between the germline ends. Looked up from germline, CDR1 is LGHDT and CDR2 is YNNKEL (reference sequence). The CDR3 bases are TGTGCCAGCAGCCTCGGAGGGACACCAAGTCTGCAGTACTTC. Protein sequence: CASSLGGTPSLQYF.

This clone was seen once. In nucleotides, the CDR3 is TGTGCCAGCAGCTTTCCGGATCTCACTGAAGCTTTCTTT. Residues: CASSFPDLTEAFF. The J gene is TRBJ1-1, the V gene TRBV11-2, with D hard to call. V was pared by 3 bases and J by 4 bases, with 9 bases between. The V gene's germline CDR1 is SGHAT and CDR2 FQNNGV. The CDR3 loop spans 13 amino acids.

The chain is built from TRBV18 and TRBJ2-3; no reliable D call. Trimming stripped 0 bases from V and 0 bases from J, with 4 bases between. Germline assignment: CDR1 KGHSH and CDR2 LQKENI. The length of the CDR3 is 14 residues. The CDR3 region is CASSPPASTDTQYF. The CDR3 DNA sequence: TGTGCCAGCTCACCACCGGCTAGCACAGATACGCAGTATTTT.

The CDR3 DNA reads TGTGCCAGTCATATTTCAGGAGTCTCTGGAAACACCATATATTTT. Translation: CASHISGVSGNTIYF. The chain links TRBV19 to TRBJ1-3; the D is unclear. This CDR3 comprises 15 residues. V was clipped by 8 bases and J by 0 bases, with 14 bases between them. Germline V gives CDR1 LNHDA, CDR2 SQIVND (reference sequence).